Listed below are T cell receptor beta chains from one sample, sequenced in a study of shared clonotypes between healthy human individuals. TCRdb's table, derived via immunoSEQ multiplex PCR, lists solely in-frame clones and lacks some. The sample records some 2 million clones, about 95% being singletons. The specimen was naive CD4+ T cells sorted from blood. These receptors originate from a young man in good health. Both conserved end residues are part of each CDR3. D genes are given only for firm matches. A clone size is listed for some rows: how often the clone was seen (once, few, many), or a class if it is expanded.

J,size,D,V,CDR3,DNA
TRBJ2-5,NA,NA,TRBV5-1,CASSLEPWRDETQYF,TGCGCCAGCAGCTTGGAACCATGGAGGGACGAGACCCAGTACTTC
TRBJ2-7,NA,TRBD1,TRBV27,CASSSKPGGQNSYEQYF,TGTGCCAGCAGTTCTAAACCAGGGGGACAGAATTCCTACGAGCAGTACTTC
TRBJ1-2,NA,NA,TRBV5-1,CASSLTGLNYGYTF,TGCGCCAGCAGCTTGACAGGGCTAAACTATGGCTACACCTTC
TRBJ2-2,NA,NA,TRBV5-1,CASSSASDPNTGELFF,TGCGCCAGCAGCTCGGCTAGCGATCCGAACACCGGGGAGCTGTTTTTT
TRBJ1-2,NA,NA,TRBV10-2,CASSESVTRNQNYGYTF,TGCGCCAGCAGTGAGTCGGTTACGAGGAACCAAAACTATGGCTACACCTTC
TRBJ1-2,NA,NA,TRBV2,CASRGNYGYTF,TGTGCCAGCAGGGGTAACTATGGCTACACCTTC
TRBJ2-5,NA,TRBD2,TRBV29-1,CSVLRTSGLVADQTQYF,TGCAGCGTATTGAGGACTAGCGGGCTTGTTGCGGATCAGACCCAGTACTTC
TRBJ2-1,NA,TRBD1,TRBV9,CASSTGQWLEQLF,TGTGCCAGCAGCACGGGACAGTGGTTGGAGCAACTCTTC
TRBJ1-2,NA,NA,TRBV6-6,CASSSQRDYGYTF,TGTGCCAGCAGCTCCCAGAGAGACTATGGCTACACCTTC
TRBJ1-1,NA,NA,TRBV5-1,CASSLVSRNTEAFF,TGCGCCAGCAGCTTGGTATCTAGAAACACTGAAGCTTTCTTT
TRBJ2-1,NA,NA,TRBV5-1,CASSLAWTNEQFF,TGCGCCAGCAGCTTGGCTTGGACCAATGAGCAGTTCTTC
TRBJ1-1,NA,NA,TRBV5-8,CASSLGGGNTEAFF,TGTGCCAGCAGCTTGGGTGGGGGCAACACTGAAGCTTTCTTT
TRBJ1-4,NA,NA,TRBV7-2,CASSFGDTTNEKLFF,TGTGCCAGCAGCTTCGGGGACACAACTAATGAAAAACTGTTTTTT
TRBJ1-3,NA,NA,TRBV9,CASSVGSSSGNTIYF,TGTGCCAGCAGCGTAGGATCCAGCTCTGGAAACACCATATATTTT
TRBJ2-1,NA,TRBD2,TRBV2,CASRESSGNEQFF,TGTGCCAGTCGAGAGTCTAGCGGGAATGAGCAGTTCTTC
TRBJ2-7,NA,TRBD1,TRBV5-1,CASSLLGTGAYEQYF,TGCGCCAGCAGTCTCCTAGGGACAGGGGCTTACGAGCAGTACTTC
TRBJ1-5,once,TRBD1,TRBV6-1,CASSKDRGNQPQHF,TGTGCCAGCAGTAAGGACAGGGGGAACCAGCCCCAGCATTTT
TRBJ2-7,NA,TRBD1,TRBV18,CASSPDRVEQYF,TGTGCCAGCTCGCCGGACAGGGTCGAGCAGTACTTC
TRBJ1-1,NA,NA,TRBV30,CAWRATGDHTEAFF,TGTGCCTGGAGGGCGACAGGAGACCACACTGAAGCTTTCTTT
TRBJ1-4,NA,NA,TRBV7-9,CASSSSSGAGEKLFF,TGTGCCAGCAGCTCCTCCTCTGGGGCAGGGGAAAAACTGTTTTTT
TRBJ1-1,NA,NA,TRBV7-6,CASSLGLPNTEAFF,TGTGCCAGCAGCTTAGGCCTCCCGAACACTGAAGCTTTCTTT
TRBJ2-7,NA,NA,TRBV5-4,CASSLGPGEQYF,TGTGCCAGCAGCTTGGGTCCAGGCGAGCAGTACTTC
TRBJ1-4,NA,TRBD1,TRBV19,CASVNRGTNEKLFF,TGTGCCAGCGTCAACAGGGGGACTAATGAAAAACTGTTTTTT
TRBJ1-5,NA,NA,TRBV6-5,CASSYQGLSNQPQHF,TGTGCCAGCAGTTACCAGGGGTTAAGCAATCAGCCCCAGCATTTT
TRBJ2-1,NA,NA,TRBV9,CASSPRLGSSYNEQFF,TGTGCCAGCAGCCCCCGACTAGGGAGCTCCTACAATGAGCAGTTCTTC
TRBJ2-7,NA,TRBD1,TRBV5-4,CASSAGTGESYEQYF,TGTGCCAGCAGCGCCGGGACAGGGGAATCGTACGAGCAGTACTTC
TRBJ2-2,NA,NA,TRBV10-1,CASSESGGPGELFF,TGCGCCAGCAGTGAGTCTGGAGGGCCCGGGGAGCTGTTTTTT
TRBJ1-4,NA,NA,TRBV6-5,CASRPQGQEKLFF,TGTGCCAGCAGGCCTCAGGGTCAGGAAAAACTGTTTTTT